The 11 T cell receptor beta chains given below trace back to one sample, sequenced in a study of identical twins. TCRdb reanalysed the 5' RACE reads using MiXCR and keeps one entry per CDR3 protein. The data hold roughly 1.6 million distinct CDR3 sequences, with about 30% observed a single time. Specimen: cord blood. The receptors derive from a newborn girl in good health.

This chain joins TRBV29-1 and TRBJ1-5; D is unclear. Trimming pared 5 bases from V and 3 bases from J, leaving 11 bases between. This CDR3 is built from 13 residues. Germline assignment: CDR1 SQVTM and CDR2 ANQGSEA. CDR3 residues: CSVSTGDNQPQHF. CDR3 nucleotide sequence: TGCAGCGTTTCGACTGGGGACAATCAGCCCCAGCATTTT.

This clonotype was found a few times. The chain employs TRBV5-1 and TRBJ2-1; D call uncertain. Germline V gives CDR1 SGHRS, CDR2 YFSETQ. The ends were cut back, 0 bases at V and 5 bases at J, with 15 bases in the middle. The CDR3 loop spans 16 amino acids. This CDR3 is CASSLVPGPNNNEQFF. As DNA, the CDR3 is TGCGCCAGCAGCTTGGTCCCCGGACCCAACAACAATGAGCAGTTCTTC.

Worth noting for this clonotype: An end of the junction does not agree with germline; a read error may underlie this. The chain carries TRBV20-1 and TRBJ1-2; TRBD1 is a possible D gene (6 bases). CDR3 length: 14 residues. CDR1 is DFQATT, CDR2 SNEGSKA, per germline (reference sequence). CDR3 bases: TGCAGTGCTAGCCCCGGGACACTTAACTATGGCCACACCTTC. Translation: CSASPGTLNYGHTF.

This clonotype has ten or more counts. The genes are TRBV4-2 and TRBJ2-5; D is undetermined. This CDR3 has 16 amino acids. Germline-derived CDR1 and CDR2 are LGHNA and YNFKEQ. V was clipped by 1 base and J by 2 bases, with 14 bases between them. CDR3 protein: CASSQGLTGMQETQYF. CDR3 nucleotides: TGTGCCAGCAGCCAAGGATTGACTGGGATGCAAGAGACCCAGTACTTC.

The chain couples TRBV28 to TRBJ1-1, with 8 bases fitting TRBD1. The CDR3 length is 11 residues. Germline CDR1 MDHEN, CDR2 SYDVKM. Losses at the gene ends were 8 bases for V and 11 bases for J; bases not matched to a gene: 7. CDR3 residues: CASYYRGKAFF. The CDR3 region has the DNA TGTGCCAGCTACTACAGGGGGAAGGCTTTCTTT.

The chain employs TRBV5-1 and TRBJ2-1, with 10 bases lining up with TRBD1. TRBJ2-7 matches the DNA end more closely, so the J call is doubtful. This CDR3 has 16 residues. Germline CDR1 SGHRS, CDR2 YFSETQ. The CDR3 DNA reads TGCGCCAGCAGCGTGGAGGACAGGGGGGGATACAATGAGCAGTACTTC. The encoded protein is CASSVEDRGGYNEQYF.

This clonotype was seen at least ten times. In nucleotides, the CDR3 is TGCGCCAGCAGCTGGACTAGCGGTCCAGATACGCAGTATTTT. It yields the protein CASSWTSGPDTQYF. The chain joins TRBV5-1 to TRBJ2-3, with 10 bases identical to TRBD2. The J segment lost 4 bases and the V segment lost 3 bases, leaving 2 bases of the junction unmatched. From germline, CDR1 is SGHRS and CDR2 YFSETQ. This CDR3 has 14 amino acids.

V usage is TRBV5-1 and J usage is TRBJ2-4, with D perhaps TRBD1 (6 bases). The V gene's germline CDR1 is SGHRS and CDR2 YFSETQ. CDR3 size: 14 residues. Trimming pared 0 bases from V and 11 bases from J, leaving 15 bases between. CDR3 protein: CASSLASQGNVQYF. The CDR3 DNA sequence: TGCGCCAGCAGCTTGGCTTCACAGGGTAACGTTCAGTACTTC.

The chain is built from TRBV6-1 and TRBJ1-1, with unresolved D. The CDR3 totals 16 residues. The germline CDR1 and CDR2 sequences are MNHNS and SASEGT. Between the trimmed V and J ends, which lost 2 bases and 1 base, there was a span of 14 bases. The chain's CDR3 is CASSEYWTLGNTEAFF. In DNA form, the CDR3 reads TGTGCCAGCAGTGAATACTGGACGTTGGGGAACACTGAAGCTTTCTTT.

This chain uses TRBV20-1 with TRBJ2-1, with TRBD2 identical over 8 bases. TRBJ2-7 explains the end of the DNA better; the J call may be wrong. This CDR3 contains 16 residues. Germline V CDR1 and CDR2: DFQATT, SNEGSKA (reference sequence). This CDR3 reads CSASPMSGSSYNEQYF. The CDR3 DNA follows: TGCAGTGCTAGCCCTATGAGCGGGAGCTCCTACAATGAGCAGTACTTC.

CDR3 sequence (DNA): TGTGCCAGCAGCTTGGCTGTGGCAGGCAATCAGCCCCAGCATTTT. It translates to CASSLAVAGNQPQHF. The chain carries TRBV5-6 and TRBJ1-5; D is unclear. Germline values: CDR1 SGHDT, CDR2 YYEEEE. The CDR3 is 15 amino acids. The V end was cut by 0 bases, the J end by 2 bases, with 9 bases between. Drawing the rest from reference TRBV5-6 and TRBJ1-5, the complete variable domain is DAGVTQSPTHLIKTRGQQVTLRCSPKSGHDTVSWYQQALGQGPQFIFQYYEEEERQRGNFPDRFSGHQFPNYSSELNVNALLLGDSALYLCASSLAVAGNQPQHFGDGTRLSIL.